Shown below are 5 T cell receptor beta chains from a single sample sequenced in a study of breast tumors, draining lymph nodes, adjacent tissues. Breast cancer patients provided tissue from their axillary draining lymph nodes. TCRdb reanalysed the multiplex PCR reads using MiXCR and keeps one entry per CDR3 protein. The sample yields 150,000 to 200,000 distinct CDR3 sequences, 30% to 35% seen once. What was sequenced was axillary lymph node tissue. These receptors were collected from a female donor with breast cancer. Some clones in this sample may be carry-over from other donors' samples.

This clonotype was counted many times. This chain uses TRBV29-1 with TRBJ2-5; D is unresolved. Germline loops: CDR1 SQVTM, CDR2 ANQGSEA. CDR3 length: 13 amino acids. Trimming pared 4 bases from V and 3 bases from J, leaving 12 bases between. CDR3 bases: TGCAGCGTTGGAGAAGGGAAAGAAGAGACCCAGTACTTC. Translation: CSVGEGKEETQYF.

V and J are TRBV29-1 and TRBJ1-2; D not resolved. CDR3 size: 12 residues. V was shortened by 3 bases and J by 6 bases, with 11 bases between the two germline ends. From germline, CDR1 is SQVTM and CDR2 ANQGSEA. The CDR3 loop is CSVEEQNHGYTF. The CDR3 DNA reads as TGCAGCGTTGAGGAACAGAACCATGGCTACACCTTC.

This clonotype occurred many times. Relative to the germline gene, one junction end is altered; a read error may explain this. V usage is TRBV5-1 and J usage is TRBJ2-3; no reliable D call. The CDR3 spans 13 residues. Germline V CDR1 and CDR2: SGHRS, YFSETQ. This CDR3 is CASSPGGADTQYF. DNA of the CDR3: TGTGCCAGCAGCCCTGGTGGGGCAGATACGCAGTATTTT.

This chain links TRBV11-3 with TRBJ1-1, with D tentatively TRBD1 (5 bases). CDR1 and CDR2 (germline): SGHNT, YENEEA. This CDR3 has 13 amino acids. V was clipped by 3 bases and J by 3 bases, with 8 bases between them. CDR3 nucleotide sequence: TGTGCCAGCAGCTTCCTGGGGGACACTGAAGCTTTCTTT. It encodes CASSFLGDTEAFF.

This clonotype has ten or more counts. J is TRBJ1-6 and V is TRBV19; the match to TRBD1 covers 9 bases. Trimming cost V 5 bases and J 0 bases; bases outside gene matches: 8. This CDR3 is built from 18 residues. The germline V gene has CDR1 LNHDA and CDR2 SQIVND (reference sequence). CDR3 protein: CASSVGQGFLSYNSPLHF. In nucleotides, the CDR3 is TGTGCCAGTAGTGTCGGACAGGGGTTTCTCTCCTATAATTCACCCCTCCACTTT.